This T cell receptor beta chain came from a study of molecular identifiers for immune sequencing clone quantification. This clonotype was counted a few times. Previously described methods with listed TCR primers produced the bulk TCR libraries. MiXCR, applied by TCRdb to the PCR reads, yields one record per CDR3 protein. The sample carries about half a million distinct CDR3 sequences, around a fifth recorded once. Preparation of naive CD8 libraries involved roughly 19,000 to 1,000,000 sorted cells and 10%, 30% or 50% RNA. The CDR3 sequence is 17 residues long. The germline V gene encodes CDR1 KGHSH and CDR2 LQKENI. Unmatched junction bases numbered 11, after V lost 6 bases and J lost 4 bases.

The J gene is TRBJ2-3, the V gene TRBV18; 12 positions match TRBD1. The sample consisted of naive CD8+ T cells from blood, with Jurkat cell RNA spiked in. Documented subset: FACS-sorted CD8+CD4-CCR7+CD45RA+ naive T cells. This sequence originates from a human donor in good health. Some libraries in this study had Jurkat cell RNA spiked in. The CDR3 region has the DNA TGTGCCAGCTCCCCTCGTCCGGGACAGGGGGCCCCAGATACGCAGTATTTT. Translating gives CASSPRPGQGAPDTQYF. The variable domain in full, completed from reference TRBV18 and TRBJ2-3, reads NAGVMQNPRHLVRRRGQEARLRCSPMKGHSHVYWYRQLPEEGLKFMVYLQKENIIDESGMPKERFSAEFPKEGPSILRIQQVVRGDSAAYFCASSPRPGQGAPDTQYFGPGTRLTVL.